The 15 T cell receptor beta chains below come from one sample, sequenced in a study of regulatory T cells in long-lasting Graves disease. Time point noted: newly diagnosed GD, antithyroid drugs for less than 3 months. The authors made the TCR library using RNA they extracted from PBMCs. TCR beta libraries were built with iRepertoire HTBI primers and Arm-PCR of CDR3 regions. TCRdb re-called the multiplex PCR reads with MiXCR, one entry per CDR3 protein. The repertoire holds about 460,000 distinct CDR3 sequences, with about 14% as singletons. This same sample was also taken into another study, of T cells in Graves' hyperthyroidism and ophthalmopathy.

The sequenced sample was peripheral blood mononuclear cells (PBMCs), obtained at new diagnosis, from a patient treated with antithyroid drugs. These receptors originate from a woman between 50 and 59 years old with Graves disease.

The V call is TRBV10-3, the J call TRBJ2-5; TRBD2 might be the D (7 bases). The germline V gene has CDR1 ENHRY and CDR2 SYGVKD. This CDR3 has 15 residues. V lost 8 bases to trimming and J lost 5 bases, with 21 bases between them. The CDR3: CAIGGGEAPEETQYF. In nucleotides, the CDR3 is TGTGCCATCGGAGGGGGGGAGGCCCCCGAGGAGACCCAGTACTTC.

This clonotype was picked up a small number of times. This chain joins TRBV3-1 and TRBJ2-3; either TRBD1 or TRBD2 may fit D (5 bases each). CDR3 size: 15 residues. Trimming took 0 bases from V and 6 from J, leaving 13 bases between them. Looked up from germline, CDR1 is LGHDT and CDR2 is YNNKEL (reference sequence). CDR3 coding DNA: TGTGCCAGCAGCCAAGATGTGGGAAGGGACGATACGCAGTATTTT. This codes for CASSQDVGRDDTQYF.

The V gene is TRBV6-1, the J gene TRBJ1-5; D is uncertain. The V gene lost 1 base and the J gene lost 1 base, with 11 bases spanning the gap. CDR3 length: 16 residues. Germline-derived CDR1 and CDR2 are MNHNS and SASEGT. Here the CDR3 reads CASSEEGPLSNQPQHF. The CDR3 DNA follows: TGTGCCAGCAGTGAAGAGGGTCCTTTGAGCAATCAGCCCCAGCATTTT.

This clonotype occurred a few times. CDR3 loop: CASSLSSGASDEQFF. CDR3 in DNA: TGTGCCAGCAGCTTATCTAGCGGGGCCAGTGATGAGCAGTTCTTC. The chain joins TRBV7-2 to TRBJ2-1; 9 bases are a match to TRBD2. J lost 8 bases, V lost 2 bases, and 7 bases had no gene match. Germline loops: CDR1 SGHTA, CDR2 FQGNSA. CDR3 size: 15 residues.

This clonotype appeared many times. The chain links TRBV27 to TRBJ2-2; unclear D gene. V was shortened by 6 bases and J by 5 bases, with 13 bases between the two germline ends. Germline CDR1 is MNHEY and CDR2 is SMNVEV (reference sequence). There are 14 residues in the CDR3. CDR3 region: CASSSGGGTGELFF. DNA of the CDR3: TGTGCCAGCAGCTCTGGCGGTGGGACCGGGGAGCTGTTTTTT.

This clonotype was detected many times. This sequence joins TRBV24-1 and TRBJ2-1, with 11 nucleotides matching TRBD2. Germline lookup yields CDR1 KGHDR and CDR2 SFDVKD. V was clipped by 0 bases and J by 7 bases; unmatched bases: 7. The CDR3 loop spans 17 amino acids. The CDR3 DNA is TGTGCCACCAGTGATTTGAATAGCGGGAGGGCCTTAAATGAGCAGTTCTTC. The encoded protein is CATSDLNSGRALNEQFF.

In the case of this clonotype: At one end, the junction sequence differs from germline, possibly due to a read error. The V and J genes are TRBV5-1 and TRBJ2-1; TRBD1 aligns across 11 bases. CDR1 is SGHRS, CDR2 YFSETQ, per germline. CDR3 length: 17 residues. The CDR3 DNA follows: TGTGCCAGCAGAAAGCGTCGGACAGGGGGCTTAGGAAATGAGCAGTTCTTC. Amino acid sequence: CASRKRRTGGLGNEQFF.

This clonotype was seen many times. The chain recombines TRBV12-3 or TRBV12-4 with TRBJ2-7; TRBD2 agrees at 8 bases. The ends lost 1 base at V and 2 bases at J; junction bases unmatched: 7. The CDR3 totals 16 residues. For the CDR3, the DNA is TGTGCCAGCAGTTTAGGCCACCGGGAGGGTCCCTACGAGCAGTACTTC. Protein product: CASSLGHREGPYEQYF.

The sample holds many counts of this clonotype. The chain carries TRBV6-1 and TRBJ1-2; TRBD1 agrees at 9 bases. The CDR3 loop spans 16 amino acids. Germline assignment: CDR1 MNHNS and CDR2 SASEGT. V was pared by 6 bases and J by 4 bases, with 12 bases of the junction left unmatched. CDR3 amino acids: CASRANHRGRGYGYTF. The CDR3 region has the DNA TGTGCCAGCAGGGCGAATCACAGGGGGCGCGGCTATGGCTACACCTTC.

This clonotype was observed at least ten times. V gene TRBV30 combines with J gene TRBJ1-5; perhaps TRBD1 as D (6 bases). V was pared by 2 bases and J by 0 bases, with 17 bases between. Germline V gives CDR1 GTSNPN, CDR2 SVGIG (reference sequence). This CDR3 has 17 amino acids. CDR3 bases: TGTGCCTGGAGTCCCGGGACATTGATGTATAGCAATCAGCCCCAGCATTTT. Translated: CAWSPGTLMYSNQPQHF.

This chain uses TRBV29-1 with TRBJ1-1, with 7 bases lining up with TRBD1. V lost 7 bases and J lost 5; bases outside the gene matches: 22. The CDR3 loop spans 17 amino acids. Germline loops: CDR1 SQVTM, CDR2 ANQGSEA. Written as DNA, the CDR3 is TGCAGCGCAAGTGTCGCCCCCAAGACAGGGTTGATAACTGAAGCTTTCTTT. Its protein product is CSASVAPKTGLITEAFF.

This clonotype appeared many times. The chain uses TRBV28 and TRBJ2-1; tentatively, D is TRBD1 (5 bases). The CDR3 length is 16 residues. Deletions cut 4 bases from V and 1 base from J, with 14 bases between. Germline lookup yields CDR1 MDHEN and CDR2 SYDVKM. The CDR3 reads CASSSHARVSYNEQFF. The CDR3, as DNA: TGTGCCAGCAGTTCTCATGCCAGGGTGTCCTACAATGAGCAGTTCTTC. Looking up the rest from reference TRBV28 and TRBJ2-1 gives the full variable domain: DVKVTQSSRYLVKRTGEKVFLECVQDMDHENMFWYRQDPGLGLRLIYFSYDVKMKEKGDIPEGYSVSREKKERFSLILESASTNQTSMYLCASSSHARVSYNEQFFGPGTRLTVL.

This clonotype appeared many times. The chain links TRBV3-1 to TRBJ2-5; no firm D call. V was pared by 4 bases and J by 5 bases, with 8 bases between. CDR3 length equals 12 residues. Germline V gene data show CDR1 as LGHDT and CDR2 as YNNKEL (reference sequence). CDR3 sequence: CASSLDGETQYF. CDR3 DNA: TGTGCCAGCAGCCTGGACGGGGAGACCCAGTACTTC.

In regard to this clonotype: Since a much larger clone is just one base distant, this may be a read error. The chain combines TRBV27 with TRBJ1-4; D is uncertain. Germline assignment: CDR1 MNHEY and CDR2 SMNVEV (reference sequence). Trimming removed 5 bases from V and 7 bases from J, with 11 bases in between. The CDR3 runs to 13 residues. The CDR3, as DNA: TGTGCCAGCAGTCTACGGGGAAGTGAAAAACTGTTTTTT. Amino acid sequence: CASSLRGSEKLFF.

This clonotype was found many times. The rearrangement links TRBV7-6 to TRBJ2-2; weak D call: TRBD2 (6 bases). Trimming pared 5 bases from V and 0 bases from J, leaving 13 bases between. The CDR3 length is 16 residues. Per the germline V gene, CDR1 is SGHVS and CDR2 is FNYEAQ. CDR3 amino acids: CASSLSGGTNTGELFF. For the CDR3, the DNA is TGTGCCAGCAGCCTTTCTGGCGGGACGAACACCGGGGAGCTGTTTTTT.